These 11 T cell receptor beta chains originate from one sample sequenced in a study of cytomegalovirus exposure and HLA in healthy donors. The PCR ran on 60 Vbeta and 13 Jbeta primers. Only in-frame clones appear in the TCRdb table, and some are missing; sequencing was by immunoSEQ multiplex PCR. The sample lists approximately 190,000 clones, more than 65% seen once, with 3.4% in the top ten. The source material was PBMCs. The origin of the receptors is a middle-aged man in good health and CMV-seropositive.

J is TRBJ2-2 and V is TRBV10-3; TRBD1 agrees at 10 bases. CDR3 length: 15 amino acids. After removal of 6 bases from V and 2 bases from J, the junction contained 3 bases not matched to a gene. Germline CDR1 and CDR2: ENHRY and SYGVKD. CDR3 amino acids: CAIRGQGENTGELFF. The CDR3 DNA reads as TGTGCCATCAGAGGACAGGGGGAAAACACCGGGGAGCTGTTTTTT.

This clone has a single count. The rearrangement joins TRBV6-5 to TRBJ2-3, with TRBD2 identical over 7 bases. Trimming removed 0 bases from V and 1 base from J; junction bases left unmatched: 4. CDR1 and CDR2 from the germline V gene are MNHEY and SVGAGI. CDR3 length equals 16 residues. The CDR3 region is CASSYSVAGGTDTQYF. CDR3 nucleotides: TGTGCCAGCAGTTACTCGGTGGCGGGGGGCACAGATACGCAGTATTTT.

This clone occurred a few times. This chain links TRBV9 with TRBJ2-5; D might be TRBD1 (6 bases). The CDR3 has 15 residues. CDR1 and CDR2 from the germline V gene are SGDLS and YYNGEE. Trimming stripped 1 base from V and 2 bases from J, with 12 bases between. CDR3 nucleotide sequence: TGTGCCAGCAGCGTAATTGGACAGAGGCAAGAGACCCAGTACTTC. This codes for CASSVIGQRQETQYF.

The V and J genes are TRBV6-5 and TRBJ2-1; 8 positions match TRBD2. V lost 8 bases, J lost 6 bases, and 12 bases stayed unmatched. Germline V CDR1 and CDR2: MNHEY, SVGAGI. The CDR3 totals 15 residues. CDR3 region: CASQPSAGVPNEQFF. CDR3 sequence (DNA): TGTGCCAGCCAACCCTCAGCGGGAGTCCCCAATGAGCAGTTCTTC.

The chain carries TRBV10-3 and TRBJ2-1; weak D call: TRBD1 (7 bases). CDR1 and CDR2 from the germline V gene are ENHRY and SYGVKD. Trimming removed 5 bases at V and 4 bases at J, with 12 bases between. The CDR3 has 14 residues. The CDR3 nucleotides read TGTGCCATCAGTAGGCAGGGGGGATACAATGAGCAGTTCTTC. Translating gives CAISRQGGYNEQFF.

V and J are TRBV12-5 and TRBJ2-5; 9 bases map to TRBD2. The germline CDR1 and CDR2 sequences are LGHNT and FRNRAP. V trimming: 3 bases; J trimming: 5 bases; junction bases outside the gene matches: 4. This CDR3 has 14 residues. The CDR3 is CASGFGTSQETQYF. The CDR3 DNA reads TGTGCTAGTGGTTTTGGGACTAGCCAGGAGACCCAGTACTTC.

V is TRBV9 and J is TRBJ2-2; the match to TRBD1 covers 11 bases. J was trimmed by 5 bases and V by 3 bases; bases with no gene match: 6. This CDR3 is 16 amino acids long. Germline loops: CDR1 SGDLS, CDR2 YYNGEE. This CDR3 reads CASSETGTGGTGELFF. CDR3 DNA sequence: TGTGCCAGCAGCGAAACCGGGACAGGGGGTACCGGGGAGCTGTTTTTT.

This clone was found once. The chain links TRBV18 to TRBJ1-5, with unresolved D. Trimming removed 3 bases from V and 0 bases from J, with 12 bases in between. From germline, CDR1 is KGHSH and CDR2 LQKENI. The CDR3 is 16 amino acids. CDR3 in amino acids: CASSPRMGSSNQPQHF. DNA of the CDR3: TGTGCCAGCTCACCTCGGATGGGGAGTAGCAATCAGCCCCAGCATTTT. Using reference TRBV18 and TRBJ1-5 for the parts outside the CDR3, the full variable domain is NAGVMQNPRHLVRRRGQEARLRCSPMKGHSHVYWYRQLPEEGLKFMVYLQKENIIDESGMPKERFSAEFPKEGPSILRIQQVVRGDSAAYFCASSPRMGSSNQPQHFGDGTRLSIL.

The J gene is TRBJ2-7, the V gene TRBV7-9, with 9 nucleotides matching TRBD1. The CDR3 covers 14 residues. The germline gives CDR1 SEHNR, CDR2 FQNEAQ (reference sequence). V gave up 6 bases and J gave up 4 bases; unmatched junction bases: 7. CDR3 residues: CASSPTGGIYEQYF. CDR3 bases: TGTGCCAGCAGTCCAACAGGGGGCATTTACGAGCAGTACTTC.

This clone has a handful of counts. V is TRBV6-1 and J is TRBJ1-5; TRBD1 matches 9 bases. The CDR3 spans 13 residues. Trimming took 6 bases from V and 9 from J; bases not matched to a gene: 6. Germline CDR1 and CDR2: MNHNS and SASEGT. The CDR3 reads CASRTGQGGPQHF. In DNA form, the CDR3 reads TGTGCCAGCAGGACGGGACAGGGTGGGCCCCAGCATTTT.

The chain is built from TRBV10-1 and TRBJ2-2; tentative D call: TRBD1 (5 bases). V dropped 4 bases and J dropped 7 bases, with 10 bases sitting between them. Germline V CDR1 and CDR2: WNHNN, SYGVQD (reference sequence). The CDR3 spans 13 residues. CDR3 nucleotide sequence: TGCGCCAGCAGTGTTCGGCAGGGCGGGGAGCTGTTTTTT. Amino acid sequence: CASSVRQGGELFF.